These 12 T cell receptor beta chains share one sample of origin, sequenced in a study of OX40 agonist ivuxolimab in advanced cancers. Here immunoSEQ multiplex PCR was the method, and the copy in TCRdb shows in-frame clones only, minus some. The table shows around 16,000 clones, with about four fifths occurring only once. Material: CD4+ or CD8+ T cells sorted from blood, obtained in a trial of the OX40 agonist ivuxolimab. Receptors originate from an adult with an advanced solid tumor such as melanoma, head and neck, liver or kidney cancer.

The CDR3 protein is CASTSRPNTGELFF. CDR3 DNA: TGTGCCAGCACCTCCCGTCCGAACACCGGGGAGCTGTTTTTT. The chain links TRBV6-5 to TRBJ2-2, with D hard to call. CDR3 size: 14 residues. CDR1 and CDR2 (germline): MNHEY, SVGAGI. Trimming removed 7 bases from V and 0 bases from J, with 9 bases in between.

In nucleotides, the CDR3 is TGTGCCAGCAGCCCCGAGACAGGATTCATGAACACTGAAGCTTTCTTT. The encoded protein is CASSPETGFMNTEAFF. The chain employs TRBV7-6 and TRBJ1-1, with D tentatively TRBD1 (6 bases). Trimming pared 5 bases from V and 0 bases from J, leaving 16 bases between. This CDR3 is built from 16 residues. CDR1 is SGHVS, CDR2 FNYEAQ, per germline.

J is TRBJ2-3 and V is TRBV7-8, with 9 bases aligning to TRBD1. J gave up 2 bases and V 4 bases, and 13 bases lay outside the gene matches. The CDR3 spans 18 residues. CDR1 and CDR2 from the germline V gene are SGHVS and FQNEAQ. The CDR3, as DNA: TGTGCCAGCAGCTGGCCCGACAACAGGGGGCTGGACACAGATACGCAGTATTTT. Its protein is CASSWPDNRGLDTDTQYF.

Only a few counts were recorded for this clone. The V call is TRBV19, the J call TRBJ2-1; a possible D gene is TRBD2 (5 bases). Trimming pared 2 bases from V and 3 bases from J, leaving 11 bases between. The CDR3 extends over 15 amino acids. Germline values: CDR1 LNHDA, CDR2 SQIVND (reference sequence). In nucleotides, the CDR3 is TGTGCCAGTAGTATAATAGTAGAGGGCTACAATGAGCAGTTCTTC. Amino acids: CASSIIVEGYNEQFF.

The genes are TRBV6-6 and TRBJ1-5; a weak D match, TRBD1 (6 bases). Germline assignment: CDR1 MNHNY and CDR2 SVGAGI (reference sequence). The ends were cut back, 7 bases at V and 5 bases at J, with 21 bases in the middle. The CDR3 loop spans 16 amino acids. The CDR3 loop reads CASTQPGQGFDQPQHF. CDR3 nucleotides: TGTGCCAGCACCCAACCGGGGCAGGGGTTTGATCAGCCCCAGCATTTT.

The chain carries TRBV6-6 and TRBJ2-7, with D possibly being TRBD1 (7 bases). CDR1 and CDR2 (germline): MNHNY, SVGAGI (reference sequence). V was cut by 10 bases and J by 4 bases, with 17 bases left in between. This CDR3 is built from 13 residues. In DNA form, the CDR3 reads TGTGCCATCAGCCCAGGGGGGATTTACGAGCAGTACTTC. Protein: CAISPGGIYEQYF.

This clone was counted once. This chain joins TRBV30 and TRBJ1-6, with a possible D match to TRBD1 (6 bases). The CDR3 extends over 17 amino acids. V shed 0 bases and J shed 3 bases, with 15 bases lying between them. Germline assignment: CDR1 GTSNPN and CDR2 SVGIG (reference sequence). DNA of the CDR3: TGTGCCTGGAGTGTACAGGTGGGGGCAGACTATAATTCACCCCTCCACTTT. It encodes CAWSVQVGADYNSPLHF.

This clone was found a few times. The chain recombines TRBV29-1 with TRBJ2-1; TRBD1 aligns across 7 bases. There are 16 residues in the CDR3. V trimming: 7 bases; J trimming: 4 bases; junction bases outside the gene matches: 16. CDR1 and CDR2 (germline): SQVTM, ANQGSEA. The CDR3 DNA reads TGCAGCGGATCGGGACAGCACCAGCCACCATACAATGAGCAGTTCTTC. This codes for CSGSGQHQPPYNEQFF.

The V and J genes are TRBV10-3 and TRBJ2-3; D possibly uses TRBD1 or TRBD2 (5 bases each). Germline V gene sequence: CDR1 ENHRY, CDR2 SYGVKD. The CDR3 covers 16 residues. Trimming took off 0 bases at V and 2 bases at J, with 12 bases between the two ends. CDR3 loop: CAISESVGPPTDTQYF. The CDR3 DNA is TGTGCCATCAGTGAGTCGGTGGGACCTCCCACAGATACGCAGTATTTT.

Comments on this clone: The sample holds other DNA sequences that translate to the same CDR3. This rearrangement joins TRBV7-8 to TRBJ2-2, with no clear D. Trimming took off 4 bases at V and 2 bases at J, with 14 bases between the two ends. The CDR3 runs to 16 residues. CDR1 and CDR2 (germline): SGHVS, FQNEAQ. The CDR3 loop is CASSSRIDPNTGELFF. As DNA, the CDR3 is TGTGCCAGCAGCTCCCGTATCGACCCAAACACCGGGGAGCTGTTTTTT.

The DNA for the CDR3 is TGTGCCAGCAGCTCCCTGACGGGTGCTACCCTCCACTTT. Its translation: CASSSLTGATLHF. The chain uses TRBV4-2 and TRBJ1-6; no definite D call. The CDR3 loop spans 13 amino acids. The V end was cut by 5 bases, the J end by 14 bases, with 16 bases between. Germline V gene data show CDR1 as LGHNA and CDR2 as YNFKEQ.

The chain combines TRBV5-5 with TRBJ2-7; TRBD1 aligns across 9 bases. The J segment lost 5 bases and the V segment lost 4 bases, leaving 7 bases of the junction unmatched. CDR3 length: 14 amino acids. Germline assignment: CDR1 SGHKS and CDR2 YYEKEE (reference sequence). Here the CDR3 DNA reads TGTGCCAGCAGCCTGGGACAGGGAGACGACGAGCAGTACTTC. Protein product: CASSLGQGDDEQYF.